This T cell receptor (beta chain) was recorded in a study of blood T cell repertoires in COVID-19. Whole-study context: Both acute and convalescent COVID-19 samples were obtained from the United States, Italy and Spain.

Per the study methods: Reference gene primer amplification in the assay estimated nucleated cell counts. Sequenced by immunoSEQ multiplex PCR; TCRdb stores in-frame clones only, minus some. The V and J calls and the clone size are those of that table, but D and trimming were determined from the DNA. The sample carries some 200,000 clones, around 82% recorded once. As concerns this clone: At one of its ends the junction is not consistent with the germline gene, which may arise from a read error. Other nucleotide sequences from this sample produce the same CDR3.

The CDR3 has 15 residues. Per the germline V gene, CDR1 is MNHEY and CDR2 is SVGAGI. The chain uses TRBV6-5 and TRBJ2-2, with 8 bases aligning to TRBD1. Source material: peripheral blood. This TCR came from a human donor with acute or convalescent COVID-19. The donor label of this sample is uncertain. The CDR3 DNA reads as TGTGCCAGCAGAGGCAGGGGGCGAAACACCGGGGAACTGTTTTTT. Its translation is CASRGRGRNTGELFF.